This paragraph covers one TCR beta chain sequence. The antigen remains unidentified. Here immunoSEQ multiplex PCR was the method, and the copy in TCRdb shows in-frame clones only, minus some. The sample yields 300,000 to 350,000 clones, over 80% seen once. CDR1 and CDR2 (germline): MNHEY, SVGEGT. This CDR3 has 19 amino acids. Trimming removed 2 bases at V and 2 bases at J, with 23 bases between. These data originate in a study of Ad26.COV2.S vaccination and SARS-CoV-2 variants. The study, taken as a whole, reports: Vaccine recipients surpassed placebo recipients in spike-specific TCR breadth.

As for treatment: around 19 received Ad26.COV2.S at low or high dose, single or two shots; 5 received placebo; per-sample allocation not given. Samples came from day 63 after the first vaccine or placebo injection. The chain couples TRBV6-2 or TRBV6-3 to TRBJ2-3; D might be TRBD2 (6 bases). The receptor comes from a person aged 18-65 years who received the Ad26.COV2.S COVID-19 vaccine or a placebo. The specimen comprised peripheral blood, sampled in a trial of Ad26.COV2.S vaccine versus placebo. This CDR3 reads CASSYERDGTLLSTDTQYF. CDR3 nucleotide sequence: TGTGCCAGCAGTTACGAACGAGACGGGACTTTGCTGTCCACAGATACGCAGTATTTT.